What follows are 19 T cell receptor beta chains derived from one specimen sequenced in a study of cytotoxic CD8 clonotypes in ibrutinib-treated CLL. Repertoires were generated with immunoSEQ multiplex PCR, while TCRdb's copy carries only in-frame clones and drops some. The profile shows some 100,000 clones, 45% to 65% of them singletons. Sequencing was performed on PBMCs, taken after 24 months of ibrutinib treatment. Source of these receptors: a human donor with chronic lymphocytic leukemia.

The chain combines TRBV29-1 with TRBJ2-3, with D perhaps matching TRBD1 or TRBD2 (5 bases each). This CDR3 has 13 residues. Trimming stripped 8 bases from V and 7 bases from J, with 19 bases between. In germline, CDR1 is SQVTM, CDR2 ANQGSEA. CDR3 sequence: CSLNTGTANTQYF. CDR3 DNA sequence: TGCAGCCTTAATACCGGGACGGCAAATACGCAGTATTTT.

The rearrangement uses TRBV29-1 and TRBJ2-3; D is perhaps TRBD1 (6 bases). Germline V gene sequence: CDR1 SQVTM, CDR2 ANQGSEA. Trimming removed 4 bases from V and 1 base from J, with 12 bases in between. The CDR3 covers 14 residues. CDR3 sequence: CSVAPRTGTDTQYF. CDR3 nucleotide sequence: TGCAGCGTTGCGCCGAGGACAGGCACAGATACGCAGTATTTT.

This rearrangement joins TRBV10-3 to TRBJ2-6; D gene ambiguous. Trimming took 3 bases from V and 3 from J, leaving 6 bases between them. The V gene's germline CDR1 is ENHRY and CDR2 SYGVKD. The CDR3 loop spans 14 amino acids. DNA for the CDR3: TGTGCCATCAGTGAACCTCGTGGGGCCAACGTCCTGACTTTC. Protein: CAISEPRGANVLTF.

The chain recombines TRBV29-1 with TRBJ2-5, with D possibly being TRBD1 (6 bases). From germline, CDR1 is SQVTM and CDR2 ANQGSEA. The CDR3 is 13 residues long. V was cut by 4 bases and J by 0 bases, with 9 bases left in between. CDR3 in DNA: TGCAGCGTTGGGCAGGGGAACCAAGAGACCCAGTACTTC. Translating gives CSVGQGNQETQYF.

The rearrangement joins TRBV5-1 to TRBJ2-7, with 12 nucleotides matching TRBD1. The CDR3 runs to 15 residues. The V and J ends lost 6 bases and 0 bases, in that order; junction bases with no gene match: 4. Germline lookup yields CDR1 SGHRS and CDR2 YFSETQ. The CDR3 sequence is CASKRDRGLSYEQYF. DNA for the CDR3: TGCGCCAGCAAAAGGGACAGGGGGCTCTCCTACGAGCAGTACTTC.

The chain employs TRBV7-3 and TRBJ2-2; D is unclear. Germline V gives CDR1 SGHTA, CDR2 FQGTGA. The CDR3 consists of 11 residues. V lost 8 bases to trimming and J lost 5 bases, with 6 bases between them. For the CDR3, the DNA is TGTGCCAGCGCCTGGACCGGGGAGCTGTTTTTT. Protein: CASAWTGELFF. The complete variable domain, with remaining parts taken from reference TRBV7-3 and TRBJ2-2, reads GAGVSQTPSNKVTEKGKYVELRCDPISGHTALYWYRQSLGQGPEFLIYFQGTGAADDSGLPNDRFFAVRPEGSVSTLKIQRTERGDSAVYLCASAWTGELFFGEGSRLTVL.

This chain's CDR3 is CASSKDPCPNQPQHF. The CDR3 nucleotides are TGTGCCAGCAGCAAAGATCCGTGCCCCAATCAGCCCCAGCATTTT. The rearrangement joins TRBV21-1 to TRBJ1-5. TRBV21-1 is termed a pseudogene. This CDR3 has 15 residues.

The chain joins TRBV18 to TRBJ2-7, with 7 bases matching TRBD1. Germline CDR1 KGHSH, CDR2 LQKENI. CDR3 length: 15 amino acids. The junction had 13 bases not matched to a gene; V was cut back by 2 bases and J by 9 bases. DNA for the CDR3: TGTGCCAGCTCACCAGACCACAAGGACAGGTCTGCGCAGTACTTC. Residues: CASSPDHKDRSAQYF.

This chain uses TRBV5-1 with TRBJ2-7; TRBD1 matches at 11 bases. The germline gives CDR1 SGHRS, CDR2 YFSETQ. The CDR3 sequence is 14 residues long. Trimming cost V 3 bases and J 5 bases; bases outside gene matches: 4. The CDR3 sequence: CASSYGQGANEQYF. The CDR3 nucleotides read TGCGCCAGCAGCTACGGACAGGGGGCCAACGAGCAGTACTTC.

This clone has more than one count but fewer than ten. The CDR3 reads CASSRRLDYEQYF. CDR3 DNA sequence: TGTGCCAGCAGCAGAAGACTAGATTACGAGCAGTACTTC. This chain connects TRBV2 to TRBJ2-7; weak D call: TRBD2 (6 bases). The CDR3 loop spans 13 amino acids. V was clipped by 6 bases and J by 4 bases, with 13 bases between them. Germline V lookup: CDR1 SNHLY, CDR2 FYNNEI.

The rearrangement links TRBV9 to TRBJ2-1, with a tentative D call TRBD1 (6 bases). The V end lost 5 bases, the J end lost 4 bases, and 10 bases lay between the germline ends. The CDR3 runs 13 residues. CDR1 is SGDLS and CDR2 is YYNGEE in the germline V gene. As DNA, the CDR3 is TGTGCCAGCAGACCAGGGGAGTACAATGAGCAGTTCTTC. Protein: CASRPGEYNEQFF.

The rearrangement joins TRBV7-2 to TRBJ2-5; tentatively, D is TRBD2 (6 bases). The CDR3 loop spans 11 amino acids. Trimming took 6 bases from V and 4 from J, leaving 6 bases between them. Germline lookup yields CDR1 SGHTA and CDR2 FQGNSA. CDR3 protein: CASRGGETQYF. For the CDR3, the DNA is TGTGCCAGCAGGGGGGGAGAGACCCAGTACTTC.

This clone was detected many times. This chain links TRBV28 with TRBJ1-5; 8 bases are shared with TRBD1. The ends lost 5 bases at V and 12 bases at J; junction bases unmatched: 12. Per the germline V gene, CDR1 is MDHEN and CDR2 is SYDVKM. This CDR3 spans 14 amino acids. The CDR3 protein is CASSPRRSGGDQHF. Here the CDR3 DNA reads TGTGCCAGCAGTCCCCGGAGGTCAGGGGGCGACCAGCATTTT.

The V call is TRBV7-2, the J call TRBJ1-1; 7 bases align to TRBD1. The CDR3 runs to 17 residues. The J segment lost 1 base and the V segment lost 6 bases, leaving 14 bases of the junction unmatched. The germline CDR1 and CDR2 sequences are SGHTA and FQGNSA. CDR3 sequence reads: CASRFDRVIRRNTEAFF. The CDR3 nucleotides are TGTGCCAGCAGATTTGACAGGGTAATCCGGAGGAACACTGAAGCTTTCTTT.

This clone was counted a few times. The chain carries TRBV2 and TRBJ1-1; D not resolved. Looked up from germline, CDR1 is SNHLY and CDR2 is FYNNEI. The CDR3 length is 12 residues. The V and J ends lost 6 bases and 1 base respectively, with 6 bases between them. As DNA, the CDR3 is TGTGCCAGCAGGGAGAGGAACACTGAAGCTTTCTTT. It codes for CASRERNTEAFF.

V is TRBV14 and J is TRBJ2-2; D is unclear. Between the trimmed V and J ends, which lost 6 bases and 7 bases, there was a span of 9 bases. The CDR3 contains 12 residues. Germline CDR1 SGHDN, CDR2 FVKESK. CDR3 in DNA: TGTGCCAGCAGAAAAGAGATCGGGGAGCTGTTTTTT. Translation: CASRKEIGELFF.

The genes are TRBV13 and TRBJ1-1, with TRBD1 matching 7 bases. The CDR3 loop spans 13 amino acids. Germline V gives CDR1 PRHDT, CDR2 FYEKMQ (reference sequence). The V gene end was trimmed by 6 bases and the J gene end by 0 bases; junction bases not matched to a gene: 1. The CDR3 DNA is TGTGCCAGCAGGGGACAGATGAACACTGAAGCTTTCTTT. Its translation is CASRGQMNTEAFF.

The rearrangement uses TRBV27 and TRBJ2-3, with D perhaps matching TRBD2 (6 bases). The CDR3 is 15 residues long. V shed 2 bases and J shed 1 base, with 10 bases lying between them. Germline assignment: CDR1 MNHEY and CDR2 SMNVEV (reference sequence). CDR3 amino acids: CASSLLSGGTDTQYF. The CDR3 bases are TGTGCCAGCAGTTTACTTTCGGGGGGCACAGATACGCAGTATTTT.

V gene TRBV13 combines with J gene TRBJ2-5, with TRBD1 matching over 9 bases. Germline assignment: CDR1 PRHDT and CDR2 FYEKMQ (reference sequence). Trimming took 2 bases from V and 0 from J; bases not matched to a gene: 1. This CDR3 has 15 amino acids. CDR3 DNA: TGTGCCAGCAGCTTAAGGGACAGGGACCAAGAGACCCAGTACTTC. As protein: CASSLRDRDQETQYF.